This T cell receptor (beta chain) stems from a study of T cell changes during pregnancy in multiple sclerosis. The table came from immunoSEQ multiplex PCR; TCRdb's copy has only in-frame clones and leaves some out. The repertoire has under 95,000 clones, approximately 92% of them found once; the top ten carry approximately 1.9%. Trimming removed 2 bases from V and 0 bases from J, with 13 bases in between. From germline, CDR1 is MNHEY and CDR2 SVGAGI. This CDR3 comprises 16 residues. The sample holds one count of this clone. The chain is built from TRBV6-5 and TRBJ1-1; tentatively, D is TRBD1 (6 bases). This clonotype was obtained from a female donor with multiple sclerosis, enrolled in a pregnancy study. The sequencing used peripheral blood, collected after pregnancy. CDR3 sequence: CASSYGSGALNTEAFF. CDR3 coding DNA: TGTGCCAGCAGTTACGGGTCAGGGGCTTTGAACACTGAAGCTTTCTTT.